This T cell receptor (beta chain) was captured by sequencing in a study of blood T cell repertoires in COVID-19. In the study overall: Samples of COVID-19 (acute and convalescent) were obtained from the United States, Italy and Spain. Sample material is recorded as cDNA or gDNA derived from T cells, B-cell-depleted T cells, or PBMCs.

This clone appeared a single time. In germline, CDR1 is SQVTM, CDR2 ANQGSEA. The CDR3 contains 12 residues. V lost 5 bases and J 4 bases, leaving 11 bases between the germline ends. Methods used by the authors: From reference gene primer amplification, estimates of nucleated cell counts were derived. Only in-frame clones appear in the TCRdb table, and some are missing; sequencing was by immunoSEQ multiplex PCR. V and J calls and clone size come straight from that table; D and trimming were deduced from the DNA. The repertoire holds 300,000 or so clones, with about 90% as singletons. This chain connects TRBV29-1 to TRBJ1-1; D might be TRBD1 (5 bases). This TCR came from a man younger than 30 who had recovered from COVID-19. Sequenced sample: peripheral blood. CDR3 sequence: CSVHRTITEAFF. For the CDR3, the DNA is TGCAGCGTTCACAGGACCATCACTGAAGCTTTCTTT.